The clone carrying this T cell receptor (beta chain) was found a few times. This sample was taken from a study of blood T cell repertoires in COVID-19. Turning to the study itself: Spain, Italy and the United States supplied samples that represented acute and convalescent COVID-19. T cells, B-cell-depleted T cells, or PBMCs provided the cDNA or gDNA that served as material.

Germline values: CDR1 LGHNA, CDR2 YNFKEQ. With 2 bases removed from V and 6 bases from J, the gap between germline ends came to 13 bases. The CDR3 runs to 15 residues. The table came from immunoSEQ multiplex PCR; TCRdb's copy has only in-frame clones and leaves some out. The table has tens of thousands of clones, roughly 85% seen once. The chain joins TRBV4-2 to TRBJ1-4; D is perhaps TRBD1 (6 bases). Sequenced input: peripheral blood. The receptor was derived from a woman older than 75 with COVID-19, enrolled during active disease. CDR3 sequence reads: CASSQTGSGYEKLFF. CDR3 bases: TGTGCCAGCAGCCAAACAGGGTCGGGGTATGAAAAACTGTTTTTT.